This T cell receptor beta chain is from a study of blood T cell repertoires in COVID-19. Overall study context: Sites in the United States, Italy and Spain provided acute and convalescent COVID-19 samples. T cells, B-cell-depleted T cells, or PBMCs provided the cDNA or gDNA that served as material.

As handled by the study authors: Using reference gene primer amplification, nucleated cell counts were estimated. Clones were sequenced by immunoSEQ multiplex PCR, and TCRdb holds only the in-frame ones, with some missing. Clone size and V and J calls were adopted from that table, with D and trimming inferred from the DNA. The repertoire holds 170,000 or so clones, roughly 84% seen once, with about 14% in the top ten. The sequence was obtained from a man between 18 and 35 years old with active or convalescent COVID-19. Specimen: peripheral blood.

CDR3 sequence: CASSSGTSGSTDTQYF. The CDR3 DNA is TGTGCCAGCAGCAGTGGGACTAGCGGTAGCACAGATACGCAGTATTTT. The chain links TRBV9 to TRBJ2-3, with 11 bases matching TRBD2. J lost 0 bases, V lost 4 bases, and 4 bases had no gene match. CDR1 SGDLS and CDR2 YYNGEE come from the germline V gene. CDR3 length: 16 residues.